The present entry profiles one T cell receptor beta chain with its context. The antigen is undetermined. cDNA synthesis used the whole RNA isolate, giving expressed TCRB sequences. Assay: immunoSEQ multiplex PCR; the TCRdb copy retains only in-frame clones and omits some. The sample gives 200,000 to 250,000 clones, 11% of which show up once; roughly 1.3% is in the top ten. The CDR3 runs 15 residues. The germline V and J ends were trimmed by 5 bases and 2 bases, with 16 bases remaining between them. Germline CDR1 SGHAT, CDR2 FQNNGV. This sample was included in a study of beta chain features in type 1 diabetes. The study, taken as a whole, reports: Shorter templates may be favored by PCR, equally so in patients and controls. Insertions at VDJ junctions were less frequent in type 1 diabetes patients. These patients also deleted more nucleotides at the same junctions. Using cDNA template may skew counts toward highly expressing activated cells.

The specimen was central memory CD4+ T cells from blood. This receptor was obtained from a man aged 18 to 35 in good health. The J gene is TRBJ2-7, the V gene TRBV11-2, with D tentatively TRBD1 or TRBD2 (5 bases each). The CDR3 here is CASSLFEGQTYEQYF. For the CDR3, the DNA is TGTGCCAGCAGCCTGTTTGAGGGGCAAACCTACGAGCAGTACTTC.